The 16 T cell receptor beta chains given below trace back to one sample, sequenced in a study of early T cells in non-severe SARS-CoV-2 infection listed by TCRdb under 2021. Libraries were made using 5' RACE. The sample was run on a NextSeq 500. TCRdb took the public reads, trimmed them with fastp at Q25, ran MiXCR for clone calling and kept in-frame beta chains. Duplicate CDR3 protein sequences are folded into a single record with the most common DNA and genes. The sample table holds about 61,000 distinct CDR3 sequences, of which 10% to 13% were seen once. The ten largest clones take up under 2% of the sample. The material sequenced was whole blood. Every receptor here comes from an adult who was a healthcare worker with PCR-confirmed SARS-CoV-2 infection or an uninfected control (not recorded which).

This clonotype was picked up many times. This CDR3 is CASSSFTGGSSSGANVLTF. In DNA form, the CDR3 reads TGTGCCAGCAGCTCCTTTACAGGGGGCTCGAGCTCTGGGGCCAACGTCCTGACTTTC. The V call is TRBV11-2, the J call TRBJ2-6; 9 bases map to TRBD1. The V gene's germline CDR1 is SGHAT and CDR2 FQNNGV. There are 19 residues in the CDR3. The J segment lost 0 bases and the V segment lost 4 bases, leaving 10 bases of the junction unmatched.

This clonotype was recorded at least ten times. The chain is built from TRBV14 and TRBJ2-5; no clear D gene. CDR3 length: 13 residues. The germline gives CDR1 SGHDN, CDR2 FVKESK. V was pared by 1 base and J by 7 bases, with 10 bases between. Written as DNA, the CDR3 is TGTGCCAGCAGCCAAGGTCCGCTCAGGACCCAGTACTTC. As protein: CASSQGPLRTQYF.

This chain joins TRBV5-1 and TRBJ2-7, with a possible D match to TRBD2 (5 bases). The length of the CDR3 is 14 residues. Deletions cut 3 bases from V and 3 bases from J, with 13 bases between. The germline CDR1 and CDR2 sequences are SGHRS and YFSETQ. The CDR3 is CASSSLGEGYEQYF. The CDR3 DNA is TGCGCCAGCAGCTCCCTAGGCGAGGGCTACGAGCAGTACTTC.

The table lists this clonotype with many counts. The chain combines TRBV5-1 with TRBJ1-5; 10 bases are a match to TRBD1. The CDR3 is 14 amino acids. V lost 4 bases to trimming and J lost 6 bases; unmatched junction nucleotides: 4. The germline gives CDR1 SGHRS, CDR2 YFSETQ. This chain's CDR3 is CASSPGTGVQPQHF. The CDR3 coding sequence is TGCGCCAGCAGCCCCGGGACAGGGGTTCAGCCCCAGCATTTT. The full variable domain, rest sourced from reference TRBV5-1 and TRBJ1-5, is KAGVTQTPRYLIKTRGQQVTLSCSPISGHRSVSWYQQTPGQGLQFLFEYFSETQRNKGNFPGRFSGRQFSNSRSEMNVSTLELGDSALYLCASSPGTGVQPQHFGDGTRLSIL.

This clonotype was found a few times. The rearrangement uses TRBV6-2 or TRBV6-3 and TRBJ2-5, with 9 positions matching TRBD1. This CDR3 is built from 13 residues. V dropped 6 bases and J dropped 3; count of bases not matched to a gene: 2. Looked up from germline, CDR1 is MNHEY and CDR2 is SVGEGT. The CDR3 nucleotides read TGTGCCAGCAGGAGGACAGGGGAAGAGACCCAGTACTTC. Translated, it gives CASRRTGEETQYF.

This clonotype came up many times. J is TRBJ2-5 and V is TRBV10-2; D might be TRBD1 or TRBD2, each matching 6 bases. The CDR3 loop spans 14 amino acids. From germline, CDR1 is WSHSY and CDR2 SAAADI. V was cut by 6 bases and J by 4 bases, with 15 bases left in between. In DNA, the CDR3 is TGCGCCAGCAGGGACACTCCGGGGGCAGAGACCCAGTACTTC. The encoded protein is CASRDTPGAETQYF.

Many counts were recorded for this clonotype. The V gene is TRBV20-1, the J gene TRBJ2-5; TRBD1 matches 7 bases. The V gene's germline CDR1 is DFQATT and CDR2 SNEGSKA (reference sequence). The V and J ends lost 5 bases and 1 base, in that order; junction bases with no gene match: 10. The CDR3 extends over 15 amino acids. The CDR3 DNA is TGCAGTGCTTACGGGACAGCCGGGTCCCAAGAGACCCAGTACTTC. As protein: CSAYGTAGSQETQYF.

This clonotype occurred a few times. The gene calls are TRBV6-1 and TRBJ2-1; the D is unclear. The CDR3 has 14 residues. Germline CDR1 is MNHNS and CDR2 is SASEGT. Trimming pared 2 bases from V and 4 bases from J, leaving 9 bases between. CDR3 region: CASSEPSLYNEQFF. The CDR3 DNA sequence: TGTGCCAGCAGTGAACCTAGTTTATACAATGAGCAGTTCTTC.

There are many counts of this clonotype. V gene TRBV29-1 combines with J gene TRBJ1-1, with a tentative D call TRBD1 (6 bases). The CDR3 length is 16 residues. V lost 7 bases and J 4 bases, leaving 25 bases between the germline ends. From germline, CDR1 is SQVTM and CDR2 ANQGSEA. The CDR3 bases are TGCAGCGCCGGACAGTTCTCACGATGGGGGAGCACTGAAGCTTTCTTT. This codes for CSAGQFSRWGSTEAFF.

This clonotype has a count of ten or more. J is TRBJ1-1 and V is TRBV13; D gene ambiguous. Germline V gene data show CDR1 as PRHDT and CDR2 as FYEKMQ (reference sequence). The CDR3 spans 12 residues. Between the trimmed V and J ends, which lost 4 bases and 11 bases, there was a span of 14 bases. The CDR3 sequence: CASSSRTDEAFF. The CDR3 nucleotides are TGTGCCAGCAGCTCCCGGACTGACGAGGCTTTCTTT.

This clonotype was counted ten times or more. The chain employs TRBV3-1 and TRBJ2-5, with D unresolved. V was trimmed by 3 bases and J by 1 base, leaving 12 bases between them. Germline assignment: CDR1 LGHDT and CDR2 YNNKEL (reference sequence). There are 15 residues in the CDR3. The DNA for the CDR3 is TGTGCCAGCAGCCACCGTCGACCGGCCCAAGAGACCCAGTACTTC. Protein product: CASSHRRPAQETQYF.

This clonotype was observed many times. CDR3 residues: CASLGAGAGNEQFF. CDR3 sequence (DNA): TGTGCCAGCTTAGGGGCGGGTGCCGGCAATGAGCAGTTCTTC. The genes are TRBV6-1 and TRBJ2-1, with D tentatively TRBD1 or TRBD2 (5 bases each). The V end lost 8 bases, the J end lost 6 bases, and 17 bases lay between the germline ends. CDR3 size: 14 residues. Germline V lookup: CDR1 MNHNS, CDR2 SASEGT.

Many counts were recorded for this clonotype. As DNA, the CDR3 is TGTGCCAGCAGCTTTGGACAGGTTGGAACTGAAGCTTTCTTT. Encoded protein: CASSFGQVGTEAFF. The V call is TRBV11-2, the J call TRBJ1-1; 7 nucleotides match TRBD1. V was pared by 3 bases and J by 5 bases, with 6 bases of the junction left unmatched. Germline CDR1 and CDR2: SGHAT and FQNNGV. This CDR3 region has 14 residues.

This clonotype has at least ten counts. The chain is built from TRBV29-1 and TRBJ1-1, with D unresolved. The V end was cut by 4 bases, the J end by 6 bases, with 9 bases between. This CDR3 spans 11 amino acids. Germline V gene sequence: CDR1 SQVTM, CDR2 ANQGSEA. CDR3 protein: CSVGSGSEAFF. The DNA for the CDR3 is TGCAGCGTTGGCTCCGGGTCTGAAGCTTTCTTT.

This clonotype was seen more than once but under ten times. CDR3 coding DNA: TGTGCCAGCAGCTTCCGGGACAGCGAAGGCGGCTACACCTTC. Translating it yields CASSFRDSEGGYTF. V is TRBV12-3 or TRBV12-4 and J is TRBJ1-2, with 7 bases lining up with TRBD1. The CDR3 runs to 14 residues. After removal of 6 bases from V and 8 bases from J, the junction contained 12 bases not matched to a gene.

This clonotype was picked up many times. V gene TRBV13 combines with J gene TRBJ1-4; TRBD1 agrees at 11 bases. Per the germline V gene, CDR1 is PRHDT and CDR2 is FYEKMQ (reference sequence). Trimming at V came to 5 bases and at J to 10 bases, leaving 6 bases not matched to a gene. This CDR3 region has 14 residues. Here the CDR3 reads CASSGPGQGGKLFF. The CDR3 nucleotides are TGTGCCAGCAGCGGGCCGGGACAGGGGGGAAAACTGTTTTTT.